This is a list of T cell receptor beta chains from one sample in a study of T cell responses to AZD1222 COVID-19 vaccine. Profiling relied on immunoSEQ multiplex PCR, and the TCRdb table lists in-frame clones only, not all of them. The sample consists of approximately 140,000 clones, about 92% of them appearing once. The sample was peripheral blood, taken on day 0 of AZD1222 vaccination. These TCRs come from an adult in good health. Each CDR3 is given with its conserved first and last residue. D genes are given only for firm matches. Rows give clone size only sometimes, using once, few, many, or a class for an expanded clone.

CDR3nt: TGTGCCAGCAGGGACGACAAGCTGGGCAATCAGCCCCAGCATTTT
CDR3aa: CASRDDKLGNQPQHF
j_gene: TRBJ1-5
abundance: NA
v_gene: TRBV2
d_gene: NA

CDR3nt: TGTGCCAGCAGCTCTCCCTGGGAGCAGTTCTTC
CDR3aa: CASSSPWEQFF
j_gene: TRBJ2-1
abundance: few
v_gene: TRBV6-5
d_gene: NA

CDR3nt: TGTGCCAGCAGTTACGCCCTAGCGGGAGCGTCCTACGAGCAGTACTTC
CDR3aa: CASSYALAGASYEQYF
j_gene: TRBJ2-7
abundance: few
v_gene: TRBV6-2/TRBV6-3
d_gene: TRBD2

CDR3nt: TGTGCCAGCAGCTTGTCGATAGGCCCGGGCGAGCAGTACTTC
CDR3aa: CASSLSIGPGEQYF
j_gene: TRBJ2-7
abundance: NA
v_gene: TRBV5-4
d_gene: NA

CDR3nt: TGTGCCAGCTCAGCTAGCGGGAGTCGGGAGACCCAGTACTTC
CDR3aa: CASSASGSRETQYF
j_gene: TRBJ2-5
abundance: NA
v_gene: TRBV28
d_gene: TRBD2

CDR3nt: TGCGCCAGCAGCTTGGGGGGCGGGAGGAATGAGCAGTTCTTC
CDR3aa: CASSLGGGRNEQFF
j_gene: TRBJ2-1
abundance: NA
v_gene: TRBV5-1
d_gene: TRBD2

CDR3nt: TGTGCCAGCAGCCAAGGGACAGGGAGTAATGAAAAACTGTTTTTT
CDR3aa: CASSQGTGSNEKLFF
j_gene: TRBJ1-4
abundance: NA
v_gene: TRBV5-4
d_gene: TRBD1

CDR3nt: TGTGCCTGGAGTAGCGGGAGGGGAGATACGCAGTATTTT
CDR3aa: CAWSSGRGDTQYF
j_gene: TRBJ2-3
abundance: NA
v_gene: TRBV30
d_gene: TRBD2

CDR3nt: TGTGCCAGCAGCCCGAAGGCAGGTGGAAACACCATATATTTT
CDR3aa: CASSPKAGGNTIYF
j_gene: TRBJ1-3
abundance: NA
v_gene: TRBV27
d_gene: NA

CDR3nt: TGTGCCAGCAGCTTAGGGGGCCTTACGTCCGAGCAGTACTTC
CDR3aa: CASSLGGLTSEQYF
j_gene: TRBJ2-7
abundance: NA
v_gene: TRBV7-2
d_gene: NA

CDR3nt: TGTGCCAGCAGCTTGGGGGGGCGAGGCGGCTACACCTTC
CDR3aa: CASSLGGRGGYTF
j_gene: TRBJ1-2
abundance: NA
v_gene: TRBV5-6
d_gene: NA

CDR3nt: TGTGCCAGCAGCTCAGGACTCGGACAGCCCCAGCATTTT
CDR3aa: CASSSGLGQPQHF
j_gene: TRBJ1-5
abundance: NA
v_gene: TRBV6-6
d_gene: NA

CDR3nt: TGTGCCAGCAGCGTGACTAGCGGGACCCCCGGGGAGCTGTTTTTT
CDR3aa: CASSVTSGTPGELFF
j_gene: TRBJ2-2
abundance: NA
v_gene: TRBV7-2
d_gene: TRBD2

CDR3nt: TGTGCCAGTAGTATCCGGACAGGAGGCTACACCTTC
CDR3aa: CASSIRTGGYTF
j_gene: TRBJ1-2
abundance: NA
v_gene: TRBV19
d_gene: TRBD1

CDR3nt: TGTGCCAGCAGTTTTCAGGGGGCGCTTAGCACTGAAGCTTTCTTT
CDR3aa: CASSFQGALSTEAFF
j_gene: TRBJ1-1
abundance: NA
v_gene: TRBV14
d_gene: TRBD1

CDR3nt: TGTGCCATCAGTGATTGGGGGGGTAGGGAGCCCCAGCATTTT
CDR3aa: CAISDWGGREPQHF
j_gene: TRBJ1-5
abundance: NA
v_gene: TRBV10-3
d_gene: NA

CDR3nt: TGTGCCAGCAGCGAAGACAGGGGGGCCGGGGAGCTGTTTTTT
CDR3aa: CASSEDRGAGELFF
j_gene: TRBJ2-2
abundance: NA
v_gene: TRBV11-1
d_gene: TRBD1

CDR3nt: TGTGCCAGCAGTCCGCCCGGACTAGGAAGAGATACGCAGTATTTT
CDR3aa: CASSPPGLGRDTQYF
j_gene: TRBJ2-3
abundance: NA
v_gene: TRBV28
d_gene: TRBD2

CDR3nt: TGTGCCAGCAGTTTGAGCGTCACAGGGTCCACTGAAGCTTTCTTT
CDR3aa: CASSLSVTGSTEAFF
j_gene: TRBJ1-1
abundance: NA
v_gene: TRBV27
d_gene: NA

CDR3nt: TGTGCCAGGACAGGGGGAACTGAAGCTTTCTTT
CDR3aa: CARTGGTEAFF
j_gene: TRBJ1-1
abundance: NA
v_gene: TRBV2
d_gene: TRBD1

CDR3nt: TGTGCAAGTCGCTTAGCCCCAGGGGGCACCTTC
CDR3aa: CASRLAPGGTF
j_gene: TRBJ1-2
abundance: NA
v_gene: TRBV12-2
d_gene: NA

CDR3nt: TGTGCCAGCTCACCGGGACAGGGAGATTCGATTTATAATTCACCCCTCCACTTT
CDR3aa: CASSPGQGDSIYNSPLHF
j_gene: TRBJ1-6
abundance: NA
v_gene: TRBV18
d_gene: TRBD1

CDR3nt: TGTGCCACGACTAGCGGGAGACCTAGCACAGATACGCAGTATTTT
CDR3aa: CATTSGRPSTDTQYF
j_gene: TRBJ2-3
abundance: NA
v_gene: TRBV10-3
d_gene: TRBD2

CDR3nt: TGTGCCAGCAGGCCGGGACAGACCCGCAATCAGCCCCAGCATTTT
CDR3aa: CASRPGQTRNQPQHF
j_gene: TRBJ1-5
abundance: NA
v_gene: TRBV28
d_gene: TRBD1

CDR3nt: TGTGCCAGCACCCTCGGGGGGATTGAAGCCCAGCATTTT
CDR3aa: CASTLGGIEAQHF
j_gene: TRBJ1-5
abundance: once
v_gene: TRBV12-3/TRBV12-4
d_gene: NA

CDR3nt: TGTGCCTGGATACCGAAGGTCTCCTACGAGCAGTACTTC
CDR3aa: CAWIPKVSYEQYF
j_gene: TRBJ2-7
abundance: NA
v_gene: TRBV30
d_gene: NA

CDR3nt: TGTGCCAGCAGCCAAGTGGGGGGAAACTATGGCTACACCTTC
CDR3aa: CASSQVGGNYGYTF
j_gene: TRBJ1-2
abundance: NA
v_gene: TRBV3-1/TRBV3-2
d_gene: NA

CDR3nt: TGTGCCAGCAGCTCCGGGACAGGGAGAGGGTCAAATAGAGAGACCCAGTACTTC
CDR3aa: CASSSGTGRGSNRETQYF
j_gene: TRBJ2-5
abundance: once
v_gene: TRBV13
d_gene: TRBD1

CDR3nt: TGCGCCAGCAGCGATTCCACTGAAGCTTTCTTT
CDR3aa: CASSDSTEAFF
j_gene: TRBJ1-1
abundance: NA
v_gene: TRBV4-1
d_gene: NA

CDR3nt: TGTGCCAGCAGTCCAACGGGGCTGGCTGAAGCTTTCTTT
CDR3aa: CASSPTGLAEAFF
j_gene: TRBJ1-1
abundance: NA
v_gene: TRBV28
d_gene: NA

CDR3nt: TGTGCCAGCAGTCCGGGGCTGGGACAGGAAATGTTT
CDR3aa: CASSPGLGQEMF
j_gene: TRBJ1-4
abundance: NA
v_gene: TRBV12-3/TRBV12-4
d_gene: TRBD1

CDR3nt: TGTGCCAGCAGCCCCCGACTCCATGAGCAGTTCTTC
CDR3aa: CASSPRLHEQFF
j_gene: TRBJ2-1
abundance: NA
v_gene: TRBV7-2
d_gene: NA

CDR3nt: TGTGCCAGCAGTGAAGCTCTGGCAGGGACGGGACAGCCCCAGCATTTT
CDR3aa: CASSEALAGTGQPQHF
j_gene: TRBJ1-5
abundance: NA
v_gene: TRBV6-1
d_gene: NA

CDR3nt: TGTGCCAGCAGTGAGGGACTAGCTCTGAATGAGCAGTTCTTC
CDR3aa: CASSEGLALNEQFF
j_gene: TRBJ2-1
abundance: NA
v_gene: TRBV6-1
d_gene: TRBD2

CDR3nt: TGCAGTGCCCTACGGAATGAGCAGTTCTTC
CDR3aa: CSALRNEQFF
j_gene: TRBJ2-1
abundance: NA
v_gene: TRBV20-1
d_gene: NA

CDR3nt: TGTGCCAGCAGTTTATCCTACGGTGGGGGGGATGGCTACACCTTC
CDR3aa: CASSLSYGGGDGYTF
j_gene: TRBJ1-2
abundance: once
v_gene: TRBV27
d_gene: NA

CDR3nt: TGTGCCAGCAGTTTATATCCCCCCTCAACCGGGAGCTCCTATAATTCACCCCTCCACTTT
CDR3aa: CASSLYPPSTGSSYNSPLHF
j_gene: TRBJ1-6
abundance: NA
v_gene: TRBV27
d_gene: NA

CDR3nt: TGTGCCAGCAGCTTCCCCGGGTCCCACAATGAGCAGTTCTTC
CDR3aa: CASSFPGSHNEQFF
j_gene: TRBJ2-1
abundance: few
v_gene: TRBV5-8
d_gene: NA

CDR3nt: TGTGCCAGCAGCGCCACTGACAGGGTCACTGAAGCTTTCTTT
CDR3aa: CASSATDRVTEAFF
j_gene: TRBJ1-1
abundance: NA
v_gene: TRBV9
d_gene: TRBD1

CDR3nt: TGTGCCAGCAAAAGGGATAGCAATCAGCCCCAGCATTTT
CDR3aa: CASKRDSNQPQHF
j_gene: TRBJ1-5
abundance: NA
v_gene: TRBV6-5
d_gene: NA

CDR3nt: TGTGCCTGGACCCCGGTAGGGAACACTGAAGCTTTCTTT
CDR3aa: CAWTPVGNTEAFF
j_gene: TRBJ1-1
abundance: few
v_gene: TRBV30
d_gene: NA

CDR3nt: TGTGCCAGCAGTTGGGGGGGGGCCAACGTCCTGACTTTC
CDR3aa: CASSWGGANVLTF
j_gene: TRBJ2-6
abundance: NA
v_gene: TRBV27
d_gene: NA

CDR3nt: TGTGCCAGCAGCTTGGGCAGGGTTGGGCAGCCCCAGCATTTT
CDR3aa: CASSLGRVGQPQHF
j_gene: TRBJ1-5
abundance: NA
v_gene: TRBV5-6
d_gene: NA

CDR3nt: TGTGCCAGCAGCCTCTATTCCGGGTTGCGGCGGTACGAGCAGTACTTC
CDR3aa: CASSLYSGLRRYEQYF
j_gene: TRBJ2-7
abundance: NA
v_gene: TRBV5-4
d_gene: NA

CDR3nt: TGTGCCAGCAGCTTGGATGTGGGGGCGCAAGGCACTGAAGCTTTCTTT
CDR3aa: CASSLDVGAQGTEAFF
j_gene: TRBJ1-1
abundance: once
v_gene: TRBV5-4
d_gene: NA

CDR3nt: TGTGCCGGGCCTATCTTGGCAGGGCCCACAGATACGCAGTATTTT
CDR3aa: CAGPILAGPTDTQYF
j_gene: TRBJ2-3
abundance: NA
v_gene: TRBV6-5
d_gene: NA

CDR3nt: TGTGCCAGCAGCCGGGAAGGGGGTGGTGGGGCTCAGCCCCAGCATTTT
CDR3aa: CASSREGGGGAQPQHF
j_gene: TRBJ1-5
abundance: NA
v_gene: TRBV3-1/TRBV3-2
d_gene: NA

CDR3nt: TGTGCCAGCTCTCCCACCGGGACAGGGGGCTATGGCTACACCTTC
CDR3aa: CASSPTGTGGYGYTF
j_gene: TRBJ1-2
abundance: few
v_gene: TRBV18
d_gene: TRBD1

CDR3nt: TGCGCCAGCAGCCAAGGGGGCAGGGGGCTCACCGGGGAGCTGTTTTTT
CDR3aa: CASSQGGRGLTGELFF
j_gene: TRBJ2-2
abundance: NA
v_gene: TRBV4-3
d_gene: TRBD1

CDR3nt: TGTGCCAGCAGTTTAAACCCGGGGGGCTACGAGCAGTACTTC
CDR3aa: CASSLNPGGYEQYF
j_gene: TRBJ2-7
abundance: NA
v_gene: TRBV27
d_gene: TRBD2

CDR3nt: TGTGCCAGCAGCCAAGATCGCCGGACAGAGTACTTC
CDR3aa: CASSQDRRTEYF
j_gene: TRBJ2-7
abundance: NA
v_gene: TRBV3-1/TRBV3-2
d_gene: NA

CDR3nt: TGTGCCAGCAGTTTAGATGTAAGCGACTACAATGAGCAGTTCTTC
CDR3aa: CASSLDVSDYNEQFF
j_gene: TRBJ2-1
abundance: NA
v_gene: TRBV28
d_gene: NA

CDR3nt: TGTGCCAGCAGTGAACAGGGAAATAATCAGCCCCAGCATTTT
CDR3aa: CASSEQGNNQPQHF
j_gene: TRBJ1-5
abundance: once
v_gene: TRBV2
d_gene: NA